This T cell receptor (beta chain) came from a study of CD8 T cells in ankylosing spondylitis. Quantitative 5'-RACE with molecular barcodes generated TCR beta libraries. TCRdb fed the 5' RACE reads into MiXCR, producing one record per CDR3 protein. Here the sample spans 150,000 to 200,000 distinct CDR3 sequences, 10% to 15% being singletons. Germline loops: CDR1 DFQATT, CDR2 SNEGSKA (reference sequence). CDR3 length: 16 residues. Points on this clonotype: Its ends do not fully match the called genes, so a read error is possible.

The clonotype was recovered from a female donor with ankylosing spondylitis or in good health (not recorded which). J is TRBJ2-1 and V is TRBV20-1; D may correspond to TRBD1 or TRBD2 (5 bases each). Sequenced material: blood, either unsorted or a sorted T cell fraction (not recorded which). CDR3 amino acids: CCARDGAGNSYNEQFF. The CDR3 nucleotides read TGCTGTGCTAGAGATGGGGCCGGGAACTCCTACAATGAGCAGTTCTTC.